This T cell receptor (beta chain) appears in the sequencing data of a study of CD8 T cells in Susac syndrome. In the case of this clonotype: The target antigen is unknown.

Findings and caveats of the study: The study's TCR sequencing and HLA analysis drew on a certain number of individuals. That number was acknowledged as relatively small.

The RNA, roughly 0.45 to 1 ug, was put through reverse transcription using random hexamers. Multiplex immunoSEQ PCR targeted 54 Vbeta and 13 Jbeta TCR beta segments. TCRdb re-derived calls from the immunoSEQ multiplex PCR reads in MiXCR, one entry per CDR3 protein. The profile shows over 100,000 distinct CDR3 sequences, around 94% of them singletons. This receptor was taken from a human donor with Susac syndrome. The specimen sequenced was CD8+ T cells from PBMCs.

CDR3 DNA: TGCAGCGCCCAATCAGGGACAGACAAGCAGTACTTC. This gives the protein CSAQSGTDKQYF. The chain links TRBV29-1 to TRBJ2-7, with TRBD1 matching over 7 bases. CDR3 length: 12 residues. V lost 7 bases and J lost 8; bases outside the gene matches: 11. Germline V gene lookup returns CDR1 SQVTM and CDR2 ANQGSEA.